Following are 22 T cell receptor beta chains from one sample sequenced in a study of immune characterization of retroperitoneal liposarcoma. TCRdb re-analysed the PCR reads in MiXCR, keeping a single row per CDR3 protein. Altogether around 10,000 distinct CDR3 sequences are present, around a quarter being singletons, with the ten largest covering approximately 8.2%. Material for sequencing was tumor tissue. All receptors derive from a male donor with retroperitoneal liposarcoma.

The V gene is TRBV12-3 or TRBV12-4, the J gene TRBJ2-1; 8 bases match TRBD2. This CDR3 contains 15 residues. The J segment lost 4 bases and the V segment lost 3 bases, leaving 5 bases of the junction unmatched. The CDR3 protein is CASSLNGRVYNEQFF. In nucleotides, the CDR3 is TGTGCCAGCAGTTTGAACGGGAGGGTGTACAATGAGCAGTTCTTC.

The table lists this clonotype with a few counts. This chain connects TRBV12-3 or TRBV12-4 to TRBJ2-1; D is undetermined. The DNA end is more similar to TRBJ2-7, so the J call may be wrong. The CDR3 extends over 13 amino acids. The chain's CDR3 is CASSLLGSYEQYF. In DNA form, the CDR3 reads TGTGCCAGCAGTTTACTGGGCAGCTACGAGCAGTACTTC.

This clonotype was picked up a small number of times. This chain uses TRBV6-1 with TRBJ2-1, with 9 bases fitting TRBD1. The better agreement between TRBJ2-7 and the DNA end casts doubt on the J call. The CDR3 is 15 amino acids. Per the germline V gene, CDR1 is MNHNS and CDR2 is SASEGT. In DNA, the CDR3 is TGTGCCAGCAGTAATACAGGGGGCGCAGATGGTGAGCAGTACTTC. This encodes CASSNTGGADGEQYF.

The V and J genes are TRBV7-2 and TRBJ2-4, with D tentatively TRBD2 (6 bases). The V gene lost 7 bases and the J gene lost 13 bases, with 23 bases spanning the gap. CDR1 is SGHTA, CDR2 FQGNSA, per germline. The CDR3 totals 14 residues. The CDR3 DNA follows: TGTGCCAGCATAGAACGGCCGACAAGCCGGGAGCAGTACTTC. Its protein product is CASIERPTSREQYF.

By sample fraction, this clonotype is medium-sized. The gene calls are TRBV12-3 or TRBV12-4 and TRBJ2-1, with 8 bases matching TRBD2. The J call may be wrong; the DNA end is better matched by TRBJ2-7. This CDR3 region has 14 residues. The CDR3: CASTVAGSNNEQYF. In DNA, the CDR3 is TGTGCCAGCACGGTAGCGGGGAGTAACAATGAGCAGTACTTC.

This clonotype came up many times. The chain links TRBV6-1 to TRBJ2-7; a possible D gene is TRBD1 (6 bases). The CDR3 totals 16 residues. Trimming pared 4 bases from V and 2 bases from J, leaving 18 bases between. Germline V gene data show CDR1 as MNHNS and CDR2 as SASEGT. CDR3 amino acids: CASSALTGTHAYEQYF. CDR3 nucleotides: TGTGCCAGCAGTGCATTGACCGGGACACACGCCTACGAGCAGTACTTC.

In its sample, this clonotype was seen a few times. V usage is TRBV6-1 and J usage is TRBJ2-5, with D unresolved. V was shortened by 3 bases and J by 11 bases, with 13 bases between the two germline ends. Germline values: CDR1 MNHNS, CDR2 SASEGT. The CDR3 spans 12 residues. The CDR3 nucleotides are TGTGCCAGCAGTGAGTTGGGGAATGAGCAGTACTTC. This gives the protein CASSELGNEQYF.

This clonotype has ten or more counts. The chain couples TRBV11-3 to TRBJ2-3; no firm D call. This CDR3 is built from 13 residues. Trimming removed 5 bases at V and 10 bases at J, with 16 bases between. Germline CDR1 is SGHNT and CDR2 is YENEEA. The CDR3 nucleotides read TGTGCCAGCAGCAACAAGGTTATGAACGCGCAGTATTTT. Its protein product is CASSNKVMNAQYF. The variable domain in full, with the rest retrieved from reference TRBV11-3 and TRBJ2-3, is EAGVVQSPRYKIIEKKQPVAFWCNPISGHNTLYWYLQNLGQGPELLIRYENEEAVDDSQLPKDRFSAERLKGVDSTLKIQPAELGDSAVYLCASSNKVMNAQYFGPGTRLTVL.

The chain joins TRBV6-1 to TRBJ2-1; no reliable D call. Germline CDR1 MNHNS, CDR2 SASEGT. V was cut by 8 bases and J by 3 bases, with 8 bases left in between. The CDR3 consists of 12 residues. The CDR3: CASSENYNEQFF. The DNA of the CDR3 is TGTGCCAGCTCAGAAAACTACAATGAGCAGTTCTTC.

This clonotype was observed a handful of times. The CDR3 loop reads CASSGLDREAGELFF. CDR3 nucleotide sequence: TGTGCCAGCAGTGGCCTCGACCGGGAGGCCGGGGAGCTGTTTTTT. This rearrangement joins TRBV7-3 to TRBJ2-2; 7 nucleotides match TRBD2. After removal of 6 bases from V and 6 bases from J, the junction contained 10 bases not matched to a gene. Looked up from germline, CDR1 is SGHTA and CDR2 is FQGTGA. The length of the CDR3 is 15 residues.

This clonotype appeared a few times. The chain has TRBV11-3 and TRBJ2-1; no firm D call. The CDR3 runs 13 residues. Trimming left V 5 bases short and J 5 bases short, with 10 bases between. Per germline, CDR1 SGHNT and CDR2 YENEEA. Written as DNA, the CDR3 is TGTGCCAGCAGCGTCAGTTTCCACAATGAGCAGTTCTTC. It translates to CASSVSFHNEQFF.

The chain employs TRBV6-5 and TRBJ1-3; TRBD1 might be the D (6 bases). Germline CDR1 reads MNHEY; CDR2 reads SVGAGI. Deletions cut 8 bases from V and 0 bases from J, with 17 bases between. This CDR3 has 16 residues. CDR3 sequence (DNA): TGTGCCAGCTCCTACGGGCAGGGGCGCTCTGGAAACACCATATATTTT. This codes for CASSYGQGRSGNTIYF.

In its sample, this clonotype was seen a few times. V usage is TRBV10-3 and J usage is TRBJ2-4, with a possible D match to TRBD2 (6 bases). Gene TRBJ2-7 matches the end of the DNA better, so the J call may be wrong. This CDR3 region has 15 residues. Germline CDR1 is ENHRY and CDR2 is SYGVKD. The CDR3 nucleotides are TGTGCCATCAGGGTTGGTGAGGGCGGGATGTACGAGCAGTACTTC. This encodes CAIRVGEGGMYEQYF.

By its share, this clonotype is medium-sized. The rearrangement uses TRBV6-1 and TRBJ2-1, with 10 nucleotides matching TRBD1. The CDR3 sequence is 15 residues long. Germline assignment: CDR1 MNHNS and CDR2 SASEGT. J lost 13 bases, V lost 4 bases, and 13 bases had no gene match. CDR3 residues: CASSAWTGGAETQFF. In DNA form, the CDR3 reads TGTGCCAGCAGTGCCTGGACAGGGGGTGCGGAGACCCAGTTCTTC.

This clonotype was counted ten times or more. The gene calls are TRBV6-4 and TRBJ2-1, with 16 bases fitting TRBD2. The V gene's germline CDR1 is MRHNA and CDR2 SNTAGT. The ends lost 6 bases at V and 9 bases at J; junction bases unmatched: 8. CDR3 length: 16 residues. This chain's CDR3 is CASSRGLAGGPGEQFF. The CDR3 region has the DNA TGTGCCAGCAGCCGGGGACTAGCGGGAGGGCCGGGTGAGCAGTTCTTC.

The chain uses TRBV3-1 and TRBJ2-3; 8 nucleotides agree with TRBD1. From germline, CDR1 is LGHDT and CDR2 YNNKEL (reference sequence). This CDR3 region has 14 residues. V lost 4 bases and J lost 4; bases outside the gene matches: 4. The CDR3 sequence: CASSPTGAPDTQYF. The CDR3 nucleotides are TGTGCCAGCAGCCCGACAGGGGCGCCAGATACGCAGTATTTT.

This clonotype is labeled medium-sized (0.01 to 0.1%). The chain has TRBV7-9 and TRBJ2-5; no reliable D call. Trimming pared 3 bases from V and 2 bases from J, leaving 7 bases between. Germline lookup yields CDR1 SEHNR and CDR2 FQNEAQ (reference sequence). The CDR3 length is 13 residues. This chain's CDR3 is CASSFVQQETQYF. The CDR3 DNA follows: TGTGCCAGCAGCTTCGTGCAGCAAGAGACCCAGTACTTC.

J is TRBJ2-1 and V is TRBV27; D not resolved. The J call may be wrong; the DNA end is better matched by TRBJ2-7. Germline-derived CDR1 and CDR2 are MNHEY and SMNVEV (reference sequence). This CDR3 contains 13 residues. CDR3 DNA sequence: TGTGCCAGCAGTTCCCTGGGTACCTACGAGCAGTACTTC. This gives the protein CASSSLGTYEQYF.

This clonotype was counted a few times. The rearrangement joins TRBV10-1 to TRBJ2-1; no firm D call. The better agreement between TRBJ2-7 and the DNA end casts doubt on the J call. Germline V gene data show CDR1 as WNHNN and CDR2 as SYGVQD (reference sequence). The CDR3 is 16 residues long. CDR3 in amino acids: CASSEVFSASSYEQYF. CDR3 DNA sequence: TGCGCCAGCAGTGAGGTTTTTTCGGCGAGCTCCTACGAGCAGTACTTC.

This clonotype showed up just a few times. The rearrangement joins TRBV4-2 to TRBJ1-2; D is ambiguous. Between the trimmed V and J ends, which lost 6 bases and 5 bases, there was a span of 13 bases. CDR3 size: 13 residues. Per the germline V gene, CDR1 is LGHNA and CDR2 is YNFKEQ. The CDR3 here is CASSPQSEYGYTF. The CDR3 bases are TGTGCCAGCAGTCCGCAGTCAGAATATGGCTACACCTTC.

This clonotype was found many times. This chain links TRBV6-1 with TRBJ1-1; 9 bases agree with TRBD1. V gave up 5 bases and J gave up 5 bases; unmatched junction bases: 3. From germline, CDR1 is MNHNS and CDR2 SASEGT. The CDR3 is 13 residues long. CDR3 bases: TGTGCCAGCAGTTTCGACAGGGGGACTGAAGCTTTCTTT. Protein product: CASSFDRGTEAFF.

This clonotype is termed medium-sized. The rearrangement links TRBV27 to TRBJ2-1; perhaps D is TRBD1 or TRBD2 (5 bases each). The J call is uncertain, as TRBJ2-7 better fits the DNA end. From germline, CDR1 is MNHEY and CDR2 SMNVEV (reference sequence). The CDR3 extends over 16 amino acids. CDR3 amino acids: CASSIPGRGSYNEQYF. Here the CDR3 DNA reads TGTGCCAGCAGTATCCCGGGACGGGGCTCCTACAATGAGCAGTACTTC.